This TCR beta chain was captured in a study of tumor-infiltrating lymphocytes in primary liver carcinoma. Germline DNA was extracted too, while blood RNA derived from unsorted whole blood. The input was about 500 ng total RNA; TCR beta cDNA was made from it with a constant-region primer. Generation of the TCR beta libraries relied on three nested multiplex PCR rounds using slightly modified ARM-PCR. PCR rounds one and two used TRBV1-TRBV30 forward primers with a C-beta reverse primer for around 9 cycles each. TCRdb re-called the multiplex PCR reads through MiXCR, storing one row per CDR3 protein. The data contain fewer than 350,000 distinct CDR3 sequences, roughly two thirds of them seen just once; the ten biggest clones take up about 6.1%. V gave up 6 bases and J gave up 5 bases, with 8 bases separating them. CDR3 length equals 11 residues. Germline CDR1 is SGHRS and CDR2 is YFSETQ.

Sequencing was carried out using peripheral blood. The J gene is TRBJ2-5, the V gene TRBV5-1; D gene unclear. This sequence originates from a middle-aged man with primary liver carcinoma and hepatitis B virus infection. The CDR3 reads CASKEHETQYF. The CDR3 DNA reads TGCGCCAGCAAGGAGCACGAGACCCAGTACTTC.